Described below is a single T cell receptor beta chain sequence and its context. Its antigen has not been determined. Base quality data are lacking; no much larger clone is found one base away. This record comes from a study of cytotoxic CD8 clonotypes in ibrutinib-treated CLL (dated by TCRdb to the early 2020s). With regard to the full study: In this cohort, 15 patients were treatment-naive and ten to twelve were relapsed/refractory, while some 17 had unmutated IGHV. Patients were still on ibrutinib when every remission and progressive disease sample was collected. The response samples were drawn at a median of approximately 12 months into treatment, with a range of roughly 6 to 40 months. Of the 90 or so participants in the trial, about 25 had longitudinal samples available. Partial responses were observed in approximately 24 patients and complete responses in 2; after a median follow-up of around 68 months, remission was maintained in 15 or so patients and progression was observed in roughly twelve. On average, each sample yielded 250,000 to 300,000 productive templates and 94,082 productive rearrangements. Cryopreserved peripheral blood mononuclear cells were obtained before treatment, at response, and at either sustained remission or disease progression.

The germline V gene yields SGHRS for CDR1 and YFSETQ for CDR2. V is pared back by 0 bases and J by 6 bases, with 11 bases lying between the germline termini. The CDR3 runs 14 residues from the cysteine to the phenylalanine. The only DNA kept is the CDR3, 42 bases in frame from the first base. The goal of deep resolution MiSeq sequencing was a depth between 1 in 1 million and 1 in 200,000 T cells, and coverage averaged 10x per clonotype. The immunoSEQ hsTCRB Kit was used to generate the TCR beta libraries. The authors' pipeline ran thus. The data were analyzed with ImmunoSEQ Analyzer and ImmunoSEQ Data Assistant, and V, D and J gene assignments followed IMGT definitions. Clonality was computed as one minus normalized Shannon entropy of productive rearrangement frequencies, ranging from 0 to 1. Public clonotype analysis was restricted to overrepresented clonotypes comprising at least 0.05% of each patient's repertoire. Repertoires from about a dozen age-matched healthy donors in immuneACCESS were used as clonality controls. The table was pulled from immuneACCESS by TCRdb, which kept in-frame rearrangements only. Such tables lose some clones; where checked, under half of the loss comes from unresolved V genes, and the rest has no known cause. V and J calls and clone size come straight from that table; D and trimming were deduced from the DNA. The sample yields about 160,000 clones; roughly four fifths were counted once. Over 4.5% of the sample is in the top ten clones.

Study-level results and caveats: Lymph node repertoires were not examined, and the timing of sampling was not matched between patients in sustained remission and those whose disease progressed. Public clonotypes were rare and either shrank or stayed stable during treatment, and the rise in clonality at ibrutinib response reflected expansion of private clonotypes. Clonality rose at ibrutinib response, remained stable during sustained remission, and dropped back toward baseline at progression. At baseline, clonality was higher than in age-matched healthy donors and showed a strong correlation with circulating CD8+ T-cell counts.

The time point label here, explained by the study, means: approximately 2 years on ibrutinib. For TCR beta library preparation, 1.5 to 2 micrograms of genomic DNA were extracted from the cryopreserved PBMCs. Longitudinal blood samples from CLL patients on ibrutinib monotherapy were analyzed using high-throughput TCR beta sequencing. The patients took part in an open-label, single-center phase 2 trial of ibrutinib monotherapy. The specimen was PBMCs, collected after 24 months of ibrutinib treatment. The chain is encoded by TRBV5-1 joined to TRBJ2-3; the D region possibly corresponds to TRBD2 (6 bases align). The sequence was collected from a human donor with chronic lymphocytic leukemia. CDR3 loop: CASSLGGVWDTQYF. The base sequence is TGCGCCAGCAGCTTGGGCGGGGTTTGGGATACGCAGTATTTT.